Listed below are T cell receptor beta chains from one sample, sequenced in a study of CD8 T cells in Susac syndrome. TCRdb re-derived calls from the immunoSEQ multiplex PCR reads in MiXCR, one entry per CDR3 protein. The sample lists some 150,000 distinct CDR3 sequences, around 96% occurring once. Sequencing was done on a sample of CD8+ T cells from PBMCs. The receptors originated from a human donor with multiple sclerosis. Both conserved end residues are part of each CDR3. Each record gives: J gene, V gene, D gene, clone size, CDR3 DNA, CDR3 protein. A D gene is named only where the DNA matches it firmly. Where a row states a size, it is once, few, many or the class of an expanded clone; other rows omit it.

J: TRBJ2-1; V: TRBV9; D: TRBD1; size: NA; DNA: TGTGCCAGCAGCGCGGCCGGGACAGGGGGAACCAATGAGCAGTTCTTC; CDR3: CASSAAGTGGTNEQFF
J: TRBJ2-7; V: TRBV20-1; D: NA; size: NA; DNA: TGCAGTGCTAGAGCCGCCCGCCAGAGCTACGAGCAGTACTTC; CDR3: CSARAARQSYEQYF
J: TRBJ1-1; V: TRBV27; D: NA; size: NA; DNA: TGTGCCAGCAGTTTTGTCCGGACAGAGAACACTGAAGCTTTCTTT; CDR3: CASSFVRTENTEAFF
J: TRBJ2-7; V: TRBV4-1; D: NA; size: NA; DNA: TGCGCCAGCAGCCCGTCCATGGGGGCGAGCGAGCAGTACTTC; CDR3: CASSPSMGASEQYF
J: TRBJ1-6; V: TRBV14; D: NA; size: NA; DNA: TGTGCCAGCAGCCAAGAGCGGTCACCCCTCCACTTT; CDR3: CASSQERSPLHF
J: TRBJ2-7; V: TRBV5-4; D: NA; size: NA; DNA: TGTGCCAGCAGCCGGCCGGGGGAGCAGTACTTC; CDR3: CASSRPGEQYF
J: TRBJ2-1; V: TRBV29-1; D: NA; size: NA; DNA: TGCAGCGTTGACGGAAGCTCCTACAATGAGCAGTTCTTC; CDR3: CSVDGSSYNEQFF
J: TRBJ2-7; V: TRBV3-1; D: TRBD1; size: NA; DNA: TGTGCCAGCAGCCGCCCCCGGGACAGGGGACATGAGCAGTACTTC; CDR3: CASSRPRDRGHEQYF
J: TRBJ2-3; V: TRBV7-9; D: TRBD1; size: once; DNA: TGTGCCAGCAGCGTCCGGGACAGGGAGGTGGGCACAGATACGCAGTATTTT; CDR3: CASSVRDREVGTDTQYF
J: TRBJ2-1; V: TRBV7-9; D: NA; size: NA; DNA: TGTGCCAGCAGCTACCCGGGGGGCCACAATGAGCAGTTCTTC; CDR3: CASSYPGGHNEQFF
J: TRBJ2-3; V: TRBV24-1; D: TRBD2; size: NA; DNA: TGTGCCACCAGTGAGAGTCGGAATAGCGGGGGGGCTGGAGATACGCAGTATTTT; CDR3: CATSESRNSGGAGDTQYF
J: TRBJ2-3; V: TRBV9; D: TRBD2; size: NA; DNA: TGTGCCAGCAGCGGCCCTAGCGGGGGGATCACAGATACGCAGTATTTT; CDR3: CASSGPSGGITDTQYF
J: TRBJ2-5; V: TRBV12-3/TRBV12-4; D: NA; size: NA; DNA: TGTGCCAGCGGGAAGACGGTTAGCCAAGAGACCCAGTACTTC; CDR3: CASGKTVSQETQYF
J: TRBJ2-1; V: TRBV5-6; D: TRBD1; size: NA; DNA: TGTGCCAGCAGCCCCGGACAGGGGGACTACAATGAGCAGTTCTTC; CDR3: CASSPGQGDYNEQFF
J: TRBJ1-1; V: TRBV27; D: NA; size: few; DNA: TGTGCCAGCAGTTTAGCCAGGAACACTGAAGCTTTCTTT; CDR3: CASSLARNTEAFF
J: TRBJ1-1; V: TRBV27; D: NA; size: NA; DNA: TGTGCCAGCAGTTTAACCCGACCGGGGAACACTGAAGCTTTCTTT; CDR3: CASSLTRPGNTEAFF
J: TRBJ2-3; V: TRBV6-7; D: NA; size: NA; DNA: TGTGCCAGCAGTTACTCGTTTTATTTT; CDR3: CASSYSFYF
J: TRBJ2-3; V: TRBV4-1; D: NA; size: NA; DNA: TGCGCCAGCAGCCACCCGTCGGCGGGGATCACAGATACGCAGTGTTTT; CDR3: CASSHPSAGITDTQCF
J: TRBJ1-4; V: TRBV5-1; D: NA; size: NA; DNA: TGCGCCAGCAGCCCCTGGACAGCCAAGGATGAAAAACTGTTTTTT; CDR3: CASSPWTAKDEKLFF
J: TRBJ1-1; V: TRBV9; D: NA; size: NA; DNA: TGTGCCAGCAGCGTAGACGGGAACACTGAAGCTTTCTTT; CDR3: CASSVDGNTEAFF
J: TRBJ2-1; V: TRBV29-1; D: TRBD2; size: NA; DNA: TGCAGCGTTCAGGGACGACTAGCGGGGGGGCCTGAGCAGTTCTTC; CDR3: CSVQGRLAGGPEQFF
J: TRBJ1-2; V: TRBV29-1; D: TRBD1; size: NA; DNA: TGCAGCGTTGAAGTGACAGGGACCTCTAAGTTTGGCTACACCTTC; CDR3: CSVEVTGTSKFGYTF
J: TRBJ2-2; V: TRBV24-1; D: NA; size: NA; DNA: TGTGCCACCAGTGATGGGACCCGGCGGGGCACCGGGGAGCTGTTTTTT; CDR3: CATSDGTRRGTGELFF
J: TRBJ2-1; V: TRBV24-1; D: TRBD2; size: NA; DNA: TGTGCCACCAGTGATGGGAGCGGGGGGCCAGACAATGAGCAGTTCTTC; CDR3: CATSDGSGGPDNEQFF
J: TRBJ1-5; V: TRBV9; D: TRBD1; size: NA; DNA: TGTGCCAGCAGCGTAGGGGACAGGGACAATCAGCCCCAGCATTTT; CDR3: CASSVGDRDNQPQHF
J: TRBJ1-5; V: TRBV27; D: NA; size: NA; DNA: TGTGCCAGCTCGCCTCGGGGGGCGCGGACGCACAATCAGCCCCAGCATTTT; CDR3: CASSPRGARTHNQPQHF
J: TRBJ2-1; V: TRBV9; D: TRBD2; size: NA; DNA: TGTGCCAGCAGCGCTGGGACTAGCGGGGTCTACCTCGATCAGTTCTTC; CDR3: CASSAGTSGVYLDQFF
J: TRBJ1-1; V: TRBV15; D: NA; size: NA; DNA: TGTGCCACCAGCAGCGCCCCTAGGGAGAACACTGAAGCTTTCTTT; CDR3: CATSSAPRENTEAFF
J: TRBJ2-7; V: TRBV20-1; D: NA; size: few; DNA: TGCAGTGCTAGGGGGCAGAGCTCCTACGAGCAGTACTTC; CDR3: CSARGQSSYEQYF
J: TRBJ2-1; V: TRBV11-2; D: NA; size: NA; DNA: TGTGCCAGCAGCGGGGCGTCGGTGAATGAGCAGTTCTTC; CDR3: CASSGASVNEQFF
J: TRBJ1-5; V: TRBV9; D: NA; size: NA; DNA: TGTGCCAGCAGCGCCCGACCGGGACGGCAGCCCCAGCATTTT; CDR3: CASSARPGRQPQHF
J: TRBJ2-1; V: TRBV28; D: TRBD1; size: NA; DNA: TGTGCCAGCAGCCTCTGGACAGGAGAGAATGAGCAGTTCTTC; CDR3: CASSLWTGENEQFF
J: TRBJ2-7; V: TRBV2; D: NA; size: NA; DNA: TGTGCCAGCACCCTGAACAGCAGGTTGCAAGCTGGGCAGTACTTC; CDR3: CASTLNSRLQAGQYF
J: TRBJ2-3; V: TRBV4-1; D: TRBD2; size: NA; DNA: TGCGCCAGCAGCCAAACTAGCGGGGGGCGCGCTAGCACAGATACGCAGTATTTT; CDR3: CASSQTSGGRASTDTQYF
J: TRBJ2-2; V: TRBV29-1; D: NA; size: NA; DNA: TGCAGCGTTGAAGAAGGTCTGAGGGGGATTAACACCGGGGAGCTGTTTTTT; CDR3: CSVEEGLRGINTGELFF
J: TRBJ1-6; V: TRBV9; D: NA; size: NA; DNA: TGTGCCAGCAGCTCCTTGGCGGGGGAGCGGCATTCACCCCTCCACTTT; CDR3: CASSSLAGERHSPLHF
J: TRBJ1-5; V: TRBV20-1; D: NA; size: NA; DNA: TGCAGTGCTAGAGATCCCGCTGACCCCGGAGGATTACTAAGCAATCAGCCCCAGCATTTT; CDR3: CSARDPADPGGLLSNQPQHF
J: TRBJ2-2; V: TRBV20-1; D: NA; size: NA; DNA: TGCAGTGCTAGTCCCGGGGGCTACACCGGGGAGCTGTTTTTT; CDR3: CSASPGGYTGELFF
J: TRBJ1-1; V: TRBV7-2; D: NA; size: NA; DNA: TGTGCCAGCAGCTTAGCGGGCCCCACAAGAAACACTGAAGCTTTCTTT; CDR3: CASSLAGPTRNTEAFF
J: TRBJ2-3; V: TRBV7-8; D: TRBD1; size: NA; DNA: TGTGCCAGCAGCCCCCTGGACAGGGCCACAGATACGCAGTATTTT; CDR3: CASSPLDRATDTQYF
J: TRBJ1-2; V: TRBV6-5; D: TRBD1; size: once; DNA: TGTGCCAGCAGATTCACAGGGGAGACTAACTATGGCTACACCTTC; CDR3: CASRFTGETNYGYTF
J: TRBJ2-7; V: TRBV20-1; D: NA; size: NA; DNA: TGCAGTGCTAAAGCAGGGGACTCCTACGAGCAGTACTTC; CDR3: CSAKAGDSYEQYF
J: TRBJ2-5; V: TRBV7-9; D: NA; size: NA; DNA: TGTGCCAGCAGCTTAGTAAAGAGCGTGGAAGAGACCCAGTACTTC; CDR3: CASSLVKSVEETQYF
J: TRBJ1-2; V: TRBV5-6; D: NA; size: NA; DNA: TGTGCCAGCACCTTGAAGGGATGGTTTGGCTACACCTTC; CDR3: CASTLKGWFGYTF
J: TRBJ2-1; V: TRBV19; D: NA; size: NA; DNA: TGTGCCAGTAAGCAAGGTGAGCAGTTCTTC; CDR3: CASKQGEQFF